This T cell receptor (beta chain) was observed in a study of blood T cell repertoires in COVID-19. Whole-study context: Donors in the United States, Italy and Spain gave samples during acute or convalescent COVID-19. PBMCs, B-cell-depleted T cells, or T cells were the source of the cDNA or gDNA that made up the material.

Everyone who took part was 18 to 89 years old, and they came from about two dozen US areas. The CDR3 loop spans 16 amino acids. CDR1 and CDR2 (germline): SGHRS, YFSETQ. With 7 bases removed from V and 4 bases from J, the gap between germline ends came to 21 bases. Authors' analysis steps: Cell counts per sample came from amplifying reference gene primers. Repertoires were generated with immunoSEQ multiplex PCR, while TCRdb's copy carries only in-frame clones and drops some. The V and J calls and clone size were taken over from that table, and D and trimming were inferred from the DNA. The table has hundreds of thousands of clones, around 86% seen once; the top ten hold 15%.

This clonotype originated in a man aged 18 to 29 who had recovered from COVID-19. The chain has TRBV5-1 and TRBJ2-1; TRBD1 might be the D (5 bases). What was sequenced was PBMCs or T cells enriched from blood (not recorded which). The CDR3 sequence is CASRTVSDKGYNEQFF. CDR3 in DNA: TGCGCCAGCCGCACCGTTTCGGACAAGGGGTACAATGAGCAGTTCTTC.